Listed below are T cell receptor beta chains from one sample, sequenced in a study of control samples from healthy donors and cancer patients. The protocol was immunoSEQ multiplex PCR, while the TCRdb copy is restricted to in-frame clones and leaves out a portion. The sample includes fewer than 200,000 clones, around 95% of them seen just once. Source material: blood. All receptors derive from a woman aged 60-75 years in good health. The CDR3 runs from the conserved cysteine through the conserved F or W. The order of the fields is CDR3 length, J gene, V gene, clone size, D gene, CDR3 protein, CDR3 DNA. D genes are given only for firm matches. For some rows the clone size is stated as once, few or many, or as a class when expanded; others skip it.

12	TRBJ2-5	TRBV5-1	once	.	CASSPGKETQYF	TGCGCCAGCTCGCCAGGGAAGGAGACCCAGTACTTC
14	TRBJ1-4	TRBV6-5	.	TRBD1	CASCRTGVDEKLFF	TGTGCCAGCTGCAGGACAGGGGTGGATGAAAAACTGTTTTTT
13	TRBJ2-7	TRBV7-2	.	.	CASSARTAYEQYF	TGTGCCAGCAGCGCCCGGACTGCCTACGAGCAGTACTTC
14	TRBJ2-2	TRBV6-5	.	TRBD1	CASRRQGAGGELFF	TGTGCCAGCAGAAGACAGGGGGCAGGCGGGGAGCTGTTTTTT
16	TRBJ2-5	TRBV4-1	.	TRBD2	CASSQERGDPPETQYF	TGCGCCAGCAGCCAAGAGCGGGGGGACCCCCCAGAGACCCAGTACTTC
13	TRBJ1-2	TRBV6-2/TRBV6-3	.	.	CASSYPARDTYTF	TGTGCCAGCAGTTACCCCGCTCGAGATACCTACACCTTC
17	TRBJ1-3	TRBV7-2	.	.	CASSLGSLAASGNTIYF	TGTGCCAGCAGCTTAGGGTCGTTGGCAGCCTCTGGAAACACCATATATTTT
13	TRBJ2-2	TRBV5-1	.	.	CASRSVDTGELFF	TGCGCCAGCAGAAGTGTAGACACCGGGGAGCTGTTTTTT
14	TRBJ2-3	TRBV27	once	.	CASSLGGPADTQYF	TGTGCCAGCAGTCTGGGGGGCCCGGCAGATACGCAGTATTTT
14	TRBJ1-5	TRBV29-1	.	.	CSAVDTGGNQPQHF	TGCAGCGCAGTAGACACTGGGGGCAATCAGCCCCAGCATTTT
13	TRBJ2-3	TRBV6-5	.	.	CASRPPGEETQYF	TGTGCCAGCAGACCCCCAGGGGAAGAAACGCAGTATTTT
13	TRBJ1-5	TRBV6-5	.	.	CASSYGQAQPQHF	TGTGCCAGCAGTTACGGCCAGGCACAGCCCCAGCATTTT
15	TRBJ2-5	TRBV6-5	.	TRBD1	CASSKDRGSYETQYF	TGTGCCAGCAGTAAGGACAGGGGATCTTACGAGACCCAGTACTTC
17	TRBJ2-2	TRBV5-4	.	.	CASSLRQGGLLAGELFF	TGTGCCAGCAGCTTGAGGCAGGGTGGGTTGTTAGCCGGGGAGCTGTTTTTT
15	TRBJ1-2	TRBV28	once	TRBD1	CASSPRGRLSYGYTF	TGTGCCAGCAGTCCCAGGGGGCGCTTGAGCTATGGCTACACCTTC
12	TRBJ1-2	TRBV12-5	.	.	CASGLETRGYTF	TGTGCTAGTGGTTTGGAGACGCGTGGCTACACCTTC
17	TRBJ1-4	TRBV6-6	.	TRBD1	CASSQGADATTNEKLFF	TGTGCCAGCAGTCAGGGGGCGGATGCCACGACAAATGAAAAACTGTTTTTT
13	TRBJ1-2	TRBV6-5	.	.	CASKRDKSYGYTF	TGTGCCAGCAAAAGGGACAAGTCCTATGGCTACACCTTC
12	TRBJ2-4	TRBV29-1	.	.	CSVSGEGNIQYF	TGCAGCGTTTCAGGGGAGGGAAACATTCAGTACTTC
13	TRBJ1-1	TRBV6-5	once	.	CASSFTPNTEAFF	TGTGCCAGCAGTTTTACACCGAACACTGAAGCTTTCTTT
15	TRBJ1-2	TRBV18	.	TRBD1	CASSPRAGGDDGYTF	TGTGCCAGCTCACCGAGGGCAGGGGGCGACGATGGCTACACCTTC
16	TRBJ1-4	TRBV5-6	.	.	CASSLESSGVREKLFF	TGTGCCAGCAGCTTGGAGTCGTCAGGGGTTAGGGAAAAACTGTTTTTT
15	TRBJ1-2	TRBV18	once	.	CASSPPGTSNYGYTF	TGTGCCAGCTCACCACCCGGGACATCTAACTATGGCTACACCTTC
15	TRBJ1-2	TRBV18	.	.	CASSPPHRANYGYTF	TGTGCCAGCTCACCACCTCACAGAGCTAACTATGGCTACACCTTC
14	TRBJ1-3	TRBV7-3	.	.	CASSSSRGGNTIYF	TGTGCCAGCAGCTCCTCGCGAGGTGGAAACACCATATATTTT
14	TRBJ1-4	TRBV4-2	once	.	CASSQVAENEKLFF	TGTGCCAGCAGCCAAGTCGCAGAGAATGAAAAACTGTTTTTT